The 25 T cell receptor beta chains in this list originate from one sample, sequenced in a study of vaccination and CD4 T cells after COVID-19. These receptors are not linked to any known antigen. Treatment reported: approximately nine-day PBMC culture with coronavirus spike peptide pools or control peptides (ViraFEST assay). Sequencing of the DNA from cultured CD4+ T cells was carried out with the Oncomine TCR Beta short-read assay. MiXCR, run by TCRdb on the PCR reads, gives a single entry per CDR3 protein. The table includes over 20,000 distinct CDR3 sequences, 40% to 50% detected once. The sequenced material came from CD4+ T cells from blood, cultured in vitro. These receptors all come from a human donor who had recovered from COVID-19.

The chain couples TRBV11-2 to TRBJ2-3; D unclear. Germline V gene data show CDR1 as SGHAT and CDR2 as FQNNGV. V was pared by 3 bases and J by 4 bases, with 8 bases between. The CDR3 covers 13 residues. The CDR3 reads CASSFALADTQYF. In DNA, the CDR3 is TGTGCCAGCAGCTTCGCCCTAGCAGATACGCAGTATTTT.

The chain carries TRBV19 and TRBJ2-3, with 10 bases aligning to TRBD2. Germline V gene sequence: CDR1 LNHDA, CDR2 SQIVND (reference sequence). The CDR3 runs 15 residues. V shed 8 bases and J 2 bases; nucleotides not matched to a gene: 7. CDR3: CASSNLAGVTDTQYF. The CDR3 DNA follows: TGTGCCAGTTCAAATCTAGCGGGGGTCACAGATACGCAGTATTTT.

In regard to this clonotype: Since a much larger clone is just one base distant, this may be a read error. This chain joins TRBV20-1 and TRBJ1-2, with a possible D match to TRBD1 (5 bases). The CDR3 is 13 residues long. The germline gives CDR1 DFQATT, CDR2 SNEGSKA (reference sequence). CDR3 in amino acids: CSAPGQTDYGFTF. DNA of the CDR3: TGCAGTGCTCCCGGGCAGACAGACTATGGCTTCACCTTC.

This clonotype turned up a few times. The V and J genes are TRBV7-2 and TRBJ2-3, with D uncertain. The CDR3 has 13 amino acids. Trimming shortened V by 0 bases and J by 6 bases, and 7 bases separated the two germline ends. Germline CDR1 SGHTA, CDR2 FQGNSA. The CDR3 DNA is TGTGCCAGCAGCTTAGCCAGGAGCGATACGCAGTATTTT. This encodes CASSLARSDTQYF.

This clonotype was found a few times. The chain joins TRBV7-9 to TRBJ1-2; D not certain. V was clipped by 1 base and J by 2 bases, with 5 bases between them. The CDR3 sequence is 13 residues long. Looked up from germline, CDR1 is SEHNR and CDR2 is FQNEAQ (reference sequence). CDR3 residues: CASSLGINYGYTF. CDR3 DNA sequence: TGTGCCAGCAGCTTAGGGATCAACTATGGCTACACCTTC.

This chain joins TRBV20-1 and TRBJ2-1; TRBD1 aligns across 9 bases. Germline V CDR1 and CDR2: DFQATT, SNEGSKA (reference sequence). CDR3 length: 18 amino acids. J lost 0 bases, V lost 5 bases, and 14 bases had no gene match. CDR3 region: CSAADRGGWRSSYNEQFF. As DNA, the CDR3 is TGCAGTGCTGCGGACAGGGGAGGGTGGAGGTCCTCCTACAATGAGCAGTTCTTC.

The J gene is TRBJ2-3, the V gene TRBV20-1; TRBD2 is a possible D gene (7 bases). Per the germline V gene, CDR1 is DFQATT and CDR2 is SNEGSKA (reference sequence). This CDR3 is built from 18 residues. V was clipped by 5 bases and J by 0 bases, with 24 bases between them. The CDR3 bases are TGCAGTGCTTCCCCCCTATTCGCGGGGGACACTAGCACAGATACGCAGTATTTT. Its translation is CSASPLFAGDTSTDTQYF.

V is TRBV4-2 and J is TRBJ2-7; TRBD1 agrees at 10 bases. V trimming: 0 bases; J trimming: 3 bases; junction bases outside the gene matches: 5. The CDR3 contains 16 residues. CDR1 and CDR2 (germline): LGHNA, YNFKEQ. CDR3 DNA: TGTGCCAGCAGCCAAGATGGGACAGGGGAAATCTACGAGCAGTACTTC. This encodes CASSQDGTGEIYEQYF.

The V gene is TRBV6-1, the J gene TRBJ1-5, with a tentative D call TRBD1 (5 bases). This CDR3 spans 13 amino acids. Trimming left V 5 bases short and J 4 bases short, with 9 bases between. In germline, CDR1 is MNHNS, CDR2 SASEGT. This CDR3 reads CASSRGRNQPQHF. DNA of the CDR3: TGTGCCAGCAGTAGGGGACGGAATCAGCCCCAGCATTTT.

Only a few counts were recorded for this clonotype. The chain combines TRBV7-6 with TRBJ1-3; the match to TRBD1 covers 7 bases. V was clipped by 5 bases and J by 0 bases; unmatched bases: 10. The length of the CDR3 is 17 residues. Germline lookup yields CDR1 SGHVS and CDR2 FNYEAQ. The chain's CDR3 is CASSPRVGGSSGNTIYF. Here the CDR3 DNA reads TGTGCCAGCAGCCCCCGGGTAGGGGGCAGCTCTGGAAACACCATATATTTT.

The J gene is TRBJ1-2, the V gene TRBV7-9, with 7 bases lining up with TRBD1. V shed 6 bases, J shed 2 bases, and the junction held 12 bases outside the gene matches. This CDR3 spans 16 amino acids. Looked up from germline, CDR1 is SEHNR and CDR2 is FQNEAQ (reference sequence). CDR3 sequence reads: CASSQGGSRLNYGYTF. CDR3 in DNA: TGTGCCAGCAGTCAGGGGGGCAGTAGATTGAACTATGGCTACACCTTC. Full variable domain (remainder filled in from reference TRBV7-9 and TRBJ1-2): DTGVSQNPRHKITKRGQNVTFRCDPISEHNRLYWYRQTLGQGPEFLTYFQNEAQLEKSRLLSDRFSAERPKGSFSTLEIQRTEQGDSAMYLCASSQGGSRLNYGYTFGSGTRLTVV.

There are a few counts of this clonotype. The rearrangement joins TRBV11-3 to TRBJ1-4; D is unresolved. Trimming removed 5 bases at V and 7 bases at J, with 11 bases between. The CDR3 has 13 residues. The germline V gene has CDR1 SGHNT and CDR2 YENEEA. CDR3 loop: CASSPQSGEKLFF. CDR3 DNA: TGTGCCAGCAGCCCGCAATCGGGTGAAAAACTGTTTTTT.

The CDR3 sequence is CASRRNPGQGAREQYF. As DNA, the CDR3 is TGTGCCAGCAGACGTAACCCGGGACAGGGGGCTAGGGAGCAGTACTTC. The gene calls are TRBV7-6 and TRBJ2-7; 12 nucleotides agree with TRBD1. CDR3 length: 16 residues. With 6 bases clipped from V and 7 bases from J, the junction kept 13 bases outside the gene matches. Germline assignment: CDR1 SGHVS and CDR2 FNYEAQ.

This clonotype has a handful of counts. The chain joins TRBV20-1 to TRBJ1-3; TRBD1 is a possible D gene (5 bases). The CDR3 has 14 amino acids. Trimming removed 6 bases at V and 2 bases at J, with 14 bases between. The germline V gene has CDR1 DFQATT and CDR2 SNEGSKA (reference sequence). The CDR3 protein is CSAQAGGTGNTIYF. The CDR3 DNA sequence: TGCAGTGCCCAGGCCGGGGGGACTGGAAACACCATATATTTT.

This clonotype was detected only a few times. This chain uses TRBV4-1 with TRBJ1-1, with 8 bases fitting TRBD1. This CDR3 comprises 16 residues. The trim removed 1 base at V and 4 bases at J, leaving 8 bases unmatched. Germline loops: CDR1 MGHRA, CDR2 YSYEKL. DNA of the CDR3: TGCGCCAGCAGCCAAGGCCAGGGGGCATACGGCACTGAAGCTTTCTTT. As protein: CASSQGQGAYGTEAFF.

Only a few counts were recorded for this clonotype. The chain combines TRBV6-5 with TRBJ1-3, with a possible D match to TRBD1 (5 bases). This CDR3 is built from 15 residues. V lost 0 bases and J 2 bases, leaving 8 bases between the germline ends. Germline-derived CDR1 and CDR2 are MNHEY and SVGAGI. CDR3 sequence reads: CASSYSGETGNTIYF. Written as DNA, the CDR3 is TGTGCCAGCAGTTACTCGGGGGAAACTGGAAACACCATATATTTT.

This clonotype was seen more than once but under ten times. The chain links TRBV28 to TRBJ1-5; D gene ambiguous. The germline CDR1 and CDR2 sequences are MDHEN and SYDVKM. Trimming took 5 bases from V and 1 from J, leaving 21 bases between them. The CDR3 has 18 amino acids. The CDR3 reads CASSPNLGRDDSNQPQHF. In nucleotides, the CDR3 is TGTGCCAGCAGTCCTAATCTCGGGAGGGATGACAGCAATCAGCCCCAGCATTTT.

This clonotype was seen only a few times. V usage is TRBV20-1 and J usage is TRBJ1-2; D might be TRBD1 (6 bases). The CDR3 sequence is 17 residues long. Deletions cut 1 base from V and 7 bases from J, with 25 bases between. The germline CDR1 and CDR2 sequences are DFQATT and SNEGSKA (reference sequence). The CDR3 loop is CSARAAGGKVLSAGYTF. The DNA for the CDR3 is TGCAGTGCTAGAGCTGCGGGGGGCAAAGTTTTATCGGCTGGCTACACCTTC.

This clonotype has a handful of counts. This chain connects TRBV2 to TRBJ2-2, with 11 bases lining up with TRBD2. The CDR3 sequence is 15 residues long. Trimming at V came to 7 bases and at J to 7 bases, leaving 8 bases not matched to a gene. CDR1 and CDR2 (germline): SNHLY, FYNNEI. The CDR3 loop reads CASTLTSGGGGELFF. In DNA, the CDR3 is TGTGCCAGCACCTTAACTAGCGGGGGTGGCGGGGAGCTGTTTTTT.

The V and J genes are TRBV24-1 and TRBJ2-3, with TRBD2 as a possible D gene (6 bases). The CDR3 is 15 residues long. Germline V gene sequence: CDR1 KGHDR, CDR2 SFDVKD. The V gene lost 1 base and the J gene lost 2 bases, with 9 bases spanning the gap. The CDR3 region has the DNA TGTGCCACCAGTGATTTCGCTAGCGACACAGATACGCAGTATTTT. This encodes CATSDFASDTDTQYF.

The rearrangement joins TRBV10-3 to TRBJ2-7; the match to TRBD2 covers 8 bases. Germline V gives CDR1 ENHRY, CDR2 SYGVKD. The CDR3 contains 13 residues. The junction had 12 bases not matched to a gene; V was cut back by 10 bases and J by 7 bases. In DNA form, the CDR3 reads TGTGCCACCGGACTAGCCCGATGGGTAGAGCAGTACTTC. This translates into CATGLARWVEQYF.

About this clonotype itself: The CDR3 end shows no conserved phenylalanine or tryptophan, and so a read error is likely. The CDR3 DNA sequence: TGTGCCAGCAGTTCCGGGGACTGGAGCTCCTACGAGCAGTACTCC. Amino acid sequence: CASSSGDWSSYEQYS. The J gene is TRBJ2-7, the V gene TRBV28; D might be TRBD2 (6 bases). Trimming removed 4 bases at V and 0 bases at J, with 13 bases between. The CDR3 runs to 15 residues. CDR1 and CDR2 (germline): MDHEN, SYDVKM.

This clonotype was recorded a few times. The rearrangement uses TRBV7-2 and TRBJ2-3; weak D call: TRBD1 (5 bases). Germline CDR1 and CDR2: SGHTA and FQGNSA. Between the trimmed V and J ends, which lost 0 bases and 2 bases, there was a span of 9 bases. The CDR3 covers 15 residues. CDR3 bases: TGTGCCAGCAGCTTAGCGCGCAGGGCCACAGATACGCAGTATTTT. Protein product: CASSLARRATDTQYF.

This clonotype was counted only a few times. The chain combines TRBV5-1 with TRBJ2-7; no reliable D call. The V end lost 0 bases, the J end lost 1 base, and 14 bases lay between the germline ends. Germline V gives CDR1 SGHRS, CDR2 YFSETQ. The CDR3 spans 16 residues. DNA of the CDR3: TGCGCCAGCAGCTTGGATTGGGGTCGTGGATCCTACGAGCAGTACTTC. Translated: CASSLDWGRGSYEQYF.

For the CDR3, the DNA is TGTGCCAGCAGCGTCGTGTTTGGCGGACAAGAGACCCAGTACTTC. It yields the protein CASSVVFGGQETQYF. The J gene is TRBJ2-5, the V gene TRBV7-6; unclear D gene. Trimming took off 5 bases at V and 2 bases at J, with 15 bases between the two ends. CDR3 length: 15 amino acids. The germline V gene has CDR1 SGHVS and CDR2 FNYEAQ.